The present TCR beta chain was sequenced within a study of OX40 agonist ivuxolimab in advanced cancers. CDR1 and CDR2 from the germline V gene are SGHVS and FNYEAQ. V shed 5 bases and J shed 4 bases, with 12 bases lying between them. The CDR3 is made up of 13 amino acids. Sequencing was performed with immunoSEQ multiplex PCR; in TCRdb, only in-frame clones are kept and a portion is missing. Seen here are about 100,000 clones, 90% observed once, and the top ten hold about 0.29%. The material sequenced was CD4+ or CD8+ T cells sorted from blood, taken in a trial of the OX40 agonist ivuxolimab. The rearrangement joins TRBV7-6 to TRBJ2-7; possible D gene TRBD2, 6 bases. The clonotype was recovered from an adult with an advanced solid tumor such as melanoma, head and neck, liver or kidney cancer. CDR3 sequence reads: CASSPIAGYEQYF. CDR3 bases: TGTGCCAGCAGCCCCATTGCGGGGTACGAGCAGTACTTC.